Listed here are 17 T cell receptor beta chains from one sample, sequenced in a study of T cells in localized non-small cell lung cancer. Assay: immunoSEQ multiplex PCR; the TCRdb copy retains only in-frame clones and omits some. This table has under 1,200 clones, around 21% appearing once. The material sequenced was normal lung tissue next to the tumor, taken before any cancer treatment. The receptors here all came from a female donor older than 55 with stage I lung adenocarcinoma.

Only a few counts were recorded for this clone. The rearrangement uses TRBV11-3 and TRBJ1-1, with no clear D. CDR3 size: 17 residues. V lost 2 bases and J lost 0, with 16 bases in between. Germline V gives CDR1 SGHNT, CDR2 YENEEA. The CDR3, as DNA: TGTGCCAGCAGCTTAAACCGGGGAAGCGGTTTGAACACTGAAGCTTTCTTT. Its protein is CASSLNRGSGLNTEAFF.

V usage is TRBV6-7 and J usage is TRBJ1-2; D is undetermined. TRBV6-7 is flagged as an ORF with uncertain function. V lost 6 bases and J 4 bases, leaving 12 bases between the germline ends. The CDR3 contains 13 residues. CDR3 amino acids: CASRAIGGYGYTF. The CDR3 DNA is TGTGCCAGCAGGGCTATCGGAGGCTATGGCTACACCTTC.

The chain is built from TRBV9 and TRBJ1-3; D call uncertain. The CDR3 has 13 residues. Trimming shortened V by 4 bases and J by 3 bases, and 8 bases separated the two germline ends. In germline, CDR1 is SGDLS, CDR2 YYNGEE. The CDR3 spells CASSSGDGNTIYF. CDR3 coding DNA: TGTGCCAGCAGCTCCGGGGATGGAAACACCATATATTTT.

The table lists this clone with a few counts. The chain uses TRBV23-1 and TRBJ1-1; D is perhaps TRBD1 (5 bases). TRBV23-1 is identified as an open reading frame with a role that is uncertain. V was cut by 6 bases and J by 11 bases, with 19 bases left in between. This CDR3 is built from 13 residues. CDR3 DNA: TGCGCCAGCAGCTTAGTACCCGGGACCGATGCTTTCTTT. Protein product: CASSLVPGTDAFF.

The CDR3 loop reads CSARQGGSGAEAFF. In DNA, the CDR3 is TGCAGCGCCAGACAGGGCGGTAGTGGGGCTGAAGCTTTCTTT. V gene TRBV29-1 combines with J gene TRBJ1-1; 7 positions match TRBD1. The CDR3 sequence is 14 residues long. Losses at the gene ends were 7 bases for V and 6 bases for J; bases not matched to a gene: 14. Germline-derived CDR1 and CDR2 are SQVTM and ANQGSEA.

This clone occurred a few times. CDR3: CASSIEVNTEAFF. In DNA, the CDR3 is TGTGCCAGCAGCATAGAGGTGAACACTGAAGCTTTCTTT. This chain connects TRBV6-8 to TRBJ1-1; D is ambiguous. Trimming cost V 6 bases and J 0 bases, with 8 bases left between them. This CDR3 is built from 13 residues. Germline V gene lookup returns CDR1 MNHGY and CDR2 SAAAGT.

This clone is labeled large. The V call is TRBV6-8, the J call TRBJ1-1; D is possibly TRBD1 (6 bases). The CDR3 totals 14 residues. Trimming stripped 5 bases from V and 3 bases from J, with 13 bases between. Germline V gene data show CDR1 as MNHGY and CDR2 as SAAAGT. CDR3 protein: CASSDGGRDTEAFF. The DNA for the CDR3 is TGTGCCAGCAGTGATGGGGGGCGCGACACTGAAGCTTTCTTT.

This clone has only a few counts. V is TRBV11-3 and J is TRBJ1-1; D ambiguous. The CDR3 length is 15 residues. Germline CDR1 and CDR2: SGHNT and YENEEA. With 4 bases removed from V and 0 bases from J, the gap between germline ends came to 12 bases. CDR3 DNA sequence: TGTGCCAGCAGCTGGGGTTGGTCTCTGAACACTGAAGCTTTCTTT. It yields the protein CASSWGWSLNTEAFF.

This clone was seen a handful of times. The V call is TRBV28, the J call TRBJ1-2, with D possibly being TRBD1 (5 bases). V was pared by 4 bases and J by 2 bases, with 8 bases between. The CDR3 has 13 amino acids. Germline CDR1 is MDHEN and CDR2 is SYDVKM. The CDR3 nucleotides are TGTGCCAGCAGTTCGGACATGAACTATGGCTACACCTTC. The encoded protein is CASSSDMNYGYTF.

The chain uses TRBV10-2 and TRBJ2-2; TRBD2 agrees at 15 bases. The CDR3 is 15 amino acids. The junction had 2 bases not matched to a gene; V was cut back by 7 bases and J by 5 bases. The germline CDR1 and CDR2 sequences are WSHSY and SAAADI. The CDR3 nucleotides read TGCGCCAGCATCGGACTAGCGGGGGGGACCGGGGAGCTGTTTTTT. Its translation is CASIGLAGGTGELFF.

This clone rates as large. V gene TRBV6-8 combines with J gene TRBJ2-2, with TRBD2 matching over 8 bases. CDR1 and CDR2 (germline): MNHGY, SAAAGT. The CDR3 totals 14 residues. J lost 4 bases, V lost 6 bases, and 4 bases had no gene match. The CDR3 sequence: CASSRGGLTGELFF. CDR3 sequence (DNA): TGTGCCAGCAGCCGGGGGGGCCTCACCGGGGAGCTGTTTTTT.

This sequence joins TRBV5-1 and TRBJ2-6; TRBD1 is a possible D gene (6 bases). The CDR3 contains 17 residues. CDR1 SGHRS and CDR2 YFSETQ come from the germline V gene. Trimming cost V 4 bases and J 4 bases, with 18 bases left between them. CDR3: CASSPGQPTEGANVLTF. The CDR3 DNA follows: TGCGCCAGCAGCCCCGGACAGCCTACCGAGGGGGCCAACGTCCTGACTTTC.

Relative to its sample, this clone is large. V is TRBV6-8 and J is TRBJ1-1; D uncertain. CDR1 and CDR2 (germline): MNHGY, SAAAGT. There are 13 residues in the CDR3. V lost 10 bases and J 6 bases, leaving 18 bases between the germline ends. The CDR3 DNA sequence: TGTGCCACCAAGACCCCGAGAAACCCTGAAGCTTTCTTT. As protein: CATKTPRNPEAFF.

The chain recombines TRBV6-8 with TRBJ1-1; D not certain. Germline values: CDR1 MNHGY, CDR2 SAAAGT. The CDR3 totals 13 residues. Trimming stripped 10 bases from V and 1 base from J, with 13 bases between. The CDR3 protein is CAISPGQNTEAFF. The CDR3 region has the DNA TGTGCCATCAGCCCCGGCCAGAACACTGAAGCTTTCTTT.

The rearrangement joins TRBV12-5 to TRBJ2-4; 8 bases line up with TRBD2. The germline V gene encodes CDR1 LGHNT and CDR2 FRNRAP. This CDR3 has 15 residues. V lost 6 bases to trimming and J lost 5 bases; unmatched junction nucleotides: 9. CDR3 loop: CASGGSGTRQNIQYF. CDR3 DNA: TGTGCTAGTGGCGGGTCCGGGACTAGGCAAAACATTCAGTACTTC. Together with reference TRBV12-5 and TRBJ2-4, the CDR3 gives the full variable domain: DARVTQTPRHKVTEMGQEVTMRCQPILGHNTVFWYRQTMMQGLELLAYFRNRAPLDDSGMPKDRFSAEMPDATLATLKIQPSEPRDSAVYFCASGGSGTRQNIQYFGAGTRLSVL.

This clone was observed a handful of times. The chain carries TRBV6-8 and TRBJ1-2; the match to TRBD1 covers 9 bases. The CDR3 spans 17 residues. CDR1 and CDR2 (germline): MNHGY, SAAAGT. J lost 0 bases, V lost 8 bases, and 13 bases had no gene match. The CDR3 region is CASQPPTGTGPNYGYTF. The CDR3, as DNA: TGTGCCAGCCAACCGCCCACCGGGACAGGGCCTAACTATGGCTACACCTTC.

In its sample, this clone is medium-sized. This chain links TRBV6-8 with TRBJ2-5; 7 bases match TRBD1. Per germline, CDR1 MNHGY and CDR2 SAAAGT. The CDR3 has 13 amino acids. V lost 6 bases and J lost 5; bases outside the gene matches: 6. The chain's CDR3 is CASRQTGWETQYF. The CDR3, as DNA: TGTGCCAGCAGACAGACAGGGTGGGAGACCCAGTACTTC.